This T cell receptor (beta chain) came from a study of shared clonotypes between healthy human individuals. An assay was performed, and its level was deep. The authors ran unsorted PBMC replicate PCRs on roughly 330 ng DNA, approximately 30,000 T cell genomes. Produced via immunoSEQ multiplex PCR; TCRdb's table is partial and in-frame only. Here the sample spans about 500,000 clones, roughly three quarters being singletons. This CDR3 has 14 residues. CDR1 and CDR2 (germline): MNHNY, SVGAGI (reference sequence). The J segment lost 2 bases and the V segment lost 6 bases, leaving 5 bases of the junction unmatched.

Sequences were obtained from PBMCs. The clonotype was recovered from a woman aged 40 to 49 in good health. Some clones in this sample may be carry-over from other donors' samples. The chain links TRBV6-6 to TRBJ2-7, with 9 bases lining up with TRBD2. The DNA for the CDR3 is TGTGCCAGCAGAGTTAGCGGGAGTCCCTACGAGCAGTACTTC. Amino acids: CASRVSGSPYEQYF.